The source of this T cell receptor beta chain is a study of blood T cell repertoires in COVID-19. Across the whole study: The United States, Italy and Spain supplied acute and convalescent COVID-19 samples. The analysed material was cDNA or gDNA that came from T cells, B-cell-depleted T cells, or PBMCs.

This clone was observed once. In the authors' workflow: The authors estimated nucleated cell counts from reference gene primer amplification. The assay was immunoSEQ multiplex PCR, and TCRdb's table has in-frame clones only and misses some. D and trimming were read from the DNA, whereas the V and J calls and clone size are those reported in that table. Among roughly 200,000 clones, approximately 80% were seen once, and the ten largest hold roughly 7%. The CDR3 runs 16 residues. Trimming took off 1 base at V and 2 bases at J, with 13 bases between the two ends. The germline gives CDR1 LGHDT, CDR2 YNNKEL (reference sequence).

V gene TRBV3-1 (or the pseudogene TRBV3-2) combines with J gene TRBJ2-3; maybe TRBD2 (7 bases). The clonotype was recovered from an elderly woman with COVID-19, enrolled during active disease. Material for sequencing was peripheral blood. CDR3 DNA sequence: TGTGCCAGCAGCCAAGCGGCGGGGGCCTCCACAGATACGCAGTATTTT. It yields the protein CASSQAAGASTDTQYF.